This TCR beta chain is from a study of OX40 agonist ivuxolimab in advanced cancers. Study summary: Ivuxolimab, an agonist antibody against OX40 (CD134), was given to patients. Ivuxolimab doses were 0.01, 0.1, 0.3, 1.5, 3 or 10 mg/kg every 2 weeks. Dose-escalation cases comprised hepatocellular carcinoma, melanoma, renal cell or head and neck cancer.

V lost 6 bases to trimming and J lost 7 bases, with 15 bases between them. The CDR3 extends over 14 amino acids. Germline-derived CDR1 and CDR2 are MNHEY and SVGAGI. Details on this clone: The antigen is undetermined.

General study results and limits: Antigen targets of the expanded peripheral T cells went undetermined.

The protocol was immunoSEQ multiplex PCR, while the TCRdb copy is restricted to in-frame clones and leaves out a portion. The sample yields around 76,000 clones, about 85% seen once. The material was CD4+ or CD8+ T cells sorted from blood, obtained in a trial of the OX40 agonist ivuxolimab. V is TRBV6-5 and J is TRBJ1-4; TRBD1 is a possible D gene (6 bases). The receptor was isolated from an adult with an advanced solid tumor such as melanoma, head and neck, liver or kidney cancer. The CDR3 loop reads CASRPQGSGEKLFF. For the CDR3, the DNA is TGTGCCAGCAGACCACAGGGTTCCGGTGAAAAACTGTTTTTT.